One and the same sample provided the 30 T cell receptor beta chains below, sequenced in a study of metastatic and nonmetastatic thyroid tumors. TCRdb re-called clones from the PCR reads using MiXCR. The sample includes around 15,000 clones, 3.5% to 4.5% of them seen just once. Nobody among the patients had been given any treatment before thyroid surgery. What was sequenced was tumor tissue. The receptors originated from a female donor with papillary thyroid cancer or a benign thyroid nodule (not recorded which). Some clones in this sample may be carry-over from other donors' samples.

Only a few counts were recorded for this clone. The chain joins TRBV28 to TRBJ1-2, with TRBD1 matching 7 bases. The CDR3 covers 17 residues. The germline V gene has CDR1 MDHEN and CDR2 SYDVKM. The V segment lost 6 bases and the J segment 4 bases; nucleotides outside the gene matches: 17. The CDR3 nucleotides are TGTGCCAGCAGACAACGCGGGGGGGAGGGGGCCCTCTATGGCTACACCTTC. It specifies CASRQRGGEGALYGYTF.

The table lists this clone with a few counts. The rearrangement uses TRBV6-2 or TRBV6-3 and TRBJ1-4; D not certain. Germline V gene lookup returns CDR1 MNHEY and CDR2 SVGEGT. The CDR3 sequence is 14 residues long. V was clipped by 0 bases and J by 12 bases, with 14 bases between them. The CDR3 spells CASSYSPRGEELFF. The DNA of the CDR3 is TGTGCCAGCAGTTACTCGCCCAGAGGCGAGGAACTGTTTTTT.

Comments on this clone: This sample includes further DNA sequences coding for the same CDR3. The rearrangement uses TRBV14 and TRBJ2-3, with 7 positions matching TRBD1. Per germline, CDR1 SGHDN and CDR2 FVKESK. The CDR3 consists of 15 residues. Trimming removed 3 bases from V and 3 bases from J; junction bases left unmatched: 6. As DNA, the CDR3 is TGTGCCAGCAGCCAGAACGACAGGGAAACAGATACGCAGTATTTT. Translated, it gives CASSQNDRETDTQYF.

This clone has more than one count but fewer than ten. Written as DNA, the CDR3 is TGCAGTGCTATTAACCGGGACCGGACCCTCGATGAGCAGTTCTTC. It translates to CSAINRDRTLDEQFF. The chain recombines TRBV20-1 with TRBJ2-1, with D possibly being TRBD1 or TRBD2 (5 bases each). The germline V gene has CDR1 DFQATT and CDR2 SNEGSKA (reference sequence). This CDR3 has 15 amino acids. Trimming pared 4 bases from V and 8 bases from J, leaving 21 bases between.

This clone came up many times. The V call is TRBV7-2, the J call TRBJ2-7, with 7 bases lining up with TRBD1. With 4 bases clipped from V and 2 bases from J, the junction kept 8 bases outside the gene matches. Germline V CDR1 and CDR2: SGHTA, FQGNSA. There are 15 residues in the CDR3. The CDR3 reads CASSWGQTRAYEQYF. The DNA of the CDR3 is TGTGCCAGCAGCTGGGGACAGACAAGGGCCTACGAGCAGTACTTC.

The chain has TRBV5-6 and TRBJ1-5, with D tentatively TRBD1 (5 bases). The CDR3 runs to 15 residues. Germline V gene sequence: CDR1 SGHDT, CDR2 YYEEEE. Trimming cost V 4 bases and J 8 bases, with 19 bases left between them. Here the CDR3 reads CASSTGTAVMEPQHF. The CDR3 nucleotides read TGTGCCAGCAGCACCGGGACGGCTGTGATGGAGCCCCAGCATTTT.

This clone was counted many times. This chain connects TRBV6-1 to TRBJ2-7, with 9 bases lining up with TRBD2. CDR1 is MNHNS and CDR2 is SASEGT in the germline V gene. After removal of 4 bases from V and 4 bases from J, the junction contained 11 bases not matched to a gene. The CDR3 totals 16 residues. The DNA for the CDR3 is TGTGCCAGCAGTGGGCCCTCATTAGCGGGAGCTTACGAGCAGTACTTC. It codes for CASSGPSLAGAYEQYF.

This clone was seen a handful of times. This chain joins TRBV11-2 and TRBJ2-3, with D unclear. The CDR3 length is 13 residues. Germline assignment: CDR1 SGHAT and CDR2 FQNNGV. V lost 7 bases to trimming and J lost 1 base, with 9 bases between them. CDR3: CASTRWGTDTQYF. Written as DNA, the CDR3 is TGTGCCAGCACCCGCTGGGGCACAGATACGCAGTATTTT. The full variable domain, with the rest looked up from reference TRBV11-2 and TRBJ2-3, is EAGVAQSPRYKIIEKRQSVAFWCNPISGHATLYWYQQILGQGPKLLIQFQNNGVVDDSQLPKDRFSAERLKGVDSTLKIQPAKLEDSAVYLCASTRWGTDTQYFGPGTRLTVL.

The sample holds a few counts of this clone. A read error may be the cause here, since a much bigger clone is one base away. This chain connects TRBV2 to TRBJ2-7; D unresolved. CDR3 size: 15 residues. Between the trimmed V and J ends, which lost 7 bases and 0 bases, there was a span of 16 bases. CDR1 is SNHLY and CDR2 is FYNNEI in the germline V gene. CDR3 sequence: CASITDPLSSYEQYF. In nucleotides, the CDR3 is TGTGCCAGCATTACGGATCCCTTGAGCTCCTACGAGCAGTACTTC.

V usage is TRBV11-3 and J usage is TRBJ2-1; 16 nucleotides agree with TRBD2. CDR1 SGHNT and CDR2 YENEEA come from the germline V gene. Losses at the gene ends were 3 bases for V and 6 bases for J; bases not matched to a gene: 17. CDR3 size: 21 residues. The CDR3 here is CASSFSAGTSGRVRLFNEQFF. The CDR3 DNA reads TGTGCCAGCAGCTTCTCCGCCGGGACTAGCGGGAGGGTACGTTTGTTCAATGAGCAGTTCTTC.

This rearrangement joins TRBV10-2 to TRBJ2-7; the match to TRBD2 covers 8 bases. CDR3 size: 12 residues. With 8 bases clipped from V and 5 bases from J, the junction kept 5 bases outside the gene matches. Per germline, CDR1 WSHSY and CDR2 SAAADI. CDR3 in amino acids: CASGSGVHEQYV. For the CDR3, the DNA is TGCGCCAGCGGTAGCGGGGTCCACGAGCAGTACGTC.

The chain employs TRBV12-3 or TRBV12-4 and TRBJ1-5, with 10 bases that match TRBD1. This CDR3 spans 16 amino acids. Losses at the gene ends were 8 bases for V and 4 bases for J; bases not matched to a gene: 11. The CDR3 region is CASLRDRGLENQPQHF. The DNA of the CDR3 is TGTGCCAGCCTTCGGGACAGGGGTTTGGAAAATCAGCCCCAGCATTTT.

The sample holds a few counts of this clone. The chain couples TRBV6-1 to TRBJ1-6; D not resolved. V shed 3 bases and J shed 0 bases, with 0 bases lying between them. The CDR3 has 13 residues. CDR1 MNHNS and CDR2 SASEGT come from the germline V gene. The CDR3 is CASSDSYNSPLHF. In DNA form, the CDR3 reads TGTGCCAGCAGTGACTCCTATAATTCACCCCTCCACTTT.

This clone was counted between two and nine times. The J gene is TRBJ1-5, the V gene TRBV6-5; D unresolved. V lost 0 bases and J 2 bases, leaving 11 bases between the germline ends. Germline V gives CDR1 MNHEY, CDR2 SVGAGI. The CDR3 extends over 16 amino acids. The CDR3 sequence is CASSYSQVGRNQPQHF. The CDR3 nucleotides are TGTGCCAGCAGTTACTCGCAAGTTGGGCGCAATCAGCCCCAGCATTTT.

This clone was found a few times. The rearrangement links TRBV6-2 or TRBV6-3 to TRBJ2-5; 10 bases match TRBD1. Germline V gives CDR1 MNHEY, CDR2 SVGEGT. J lost 5 bases, V lost 1 base, and 4 bases had no gene match. The CDR3 is 15 amino acids. The CDR3 here is CASSYFGTGEETQYF. DNA for the CDR3: TGTGCCAGCAGTTACTTCGGGACAGGGGAGGAGACCCAGTACTTC.

This clone rates as large. V usage is TRBV6-1 and J usage is TRBJ1-2; D may be TRBD1 (5 bases). CDR1 is MNHNS and CDR2 is SASEGT in the germline V gene. This CDR3 has 13 residues. V lost 5 bases, J lost 2 bases, and 9 bases lay in between. In nucleotides, the CDR3 is TGTGCCAGCAGTTACGGGGGGAACTATGGCTACACCTTC. It encodes CASSYGGNYGYTF.

This chain connects TRBV27 to TRBJ2-7, with a weak D call TRBD2 (6 bases). The germline V and J ends were trimmed by 2 bases and 6 bases, with 11 bases remaining between them. CDR1 is MNHEY and CDR2 is SMNVEV in the germline V gene (reference sequence). There are 13 residues in the CDR3. The CDR3 protein is CASSLGEAGEQYF. The CDR3 DNA sequence: TGTGCCAGCAGTTTAGGGGAGGCCGGCGAGCAGTACTTC.

The chain joins TRBV6-1 to TRBJ1-3, with a weak D call TRBD1 (6 bases). Germline-derived CDR1 and CDR2 are MNHNS and SASEGT. This CDR3 is 15 amino acids long. V lost 8 bases and J lost 7, with 21 bases in between. CDR3 sequence: CASWVGDRRGNTIYF. CDR3 in DNA: TGTGCCAGCTGGGTAGGAGACAGGAGAGGGAACACCATATATTTT.

This clone is medium-sized (0.01 to 0.1%) within its sample. The CDR3 region is CSARQGNYGYTF. The CDR3 nucleotides are TGCAGTGCTAGGCAAGGAAACTATGGCTACACCTTC. The chain couples TRBV20-1 to TRBJ1-2; the D is unclear. CDR3 length: 12 amino acids. Germline V gene data show CDR1 as DFQATT and CDR2 as SNEGSKA (reference sequence). V lost 3 bases to trimming and J lost 2 bases, with 7 bases between them.

This clone was counted a few times. CDR3 sequence: CASSYGQGPNSYEQYF. CDR3 nucleotides: TGTGCCAGCAGTTACGGGCAGGGGCCCAACTCCTACGAGCAGTACTTC. The rearrangement links TRBV6-5 to TRBJ2-7; tentatively, D is TRBD1 (6 bases). V was cut by 2 bases and J by 0 bases, with 14 bases left in between. The CDR3 sequence is 16 residues long. The germline V gene encodes CDR1 MNHEY and CDR2 SVGAGI.

The rearrangement joins TRBV5-1 to TRBJ1-1; D is ambiguous. Looked up from germline, CDR1 is SGHRS and CDR2 is YFSETQ. The CDR3 has 13 amino acids. V lost 4 bases, J lost 0 bases, and 7 bases lay in between. CDR3 sequence (DNA): TGCGCCAGCAGCCCCGGGGTGAACACTGAAGCTTTCTTT. It translates to CASSPGVNTEAFF.

The chain uses TRBV2 and TRBJ2-7; 7 bases are shared with TRBD2. CDR1 is SNHLY and CDR2 is FYNNEI in the germline V gene. This CDR3 is 14 amino acids long. V was pared by 6 bases and J by 1 base, with 6 bases of the junction left unmatched. CDR3 in amino acids: CASRRGRDSYEQYF. In DNA form, the CDR3 reads TGTGCCAGCAGGAGAGGGAGGGATTCCTACGAGCAGTACTTC. Combining the CDR3 with reference TRBV2 and TRBJ2-7 gives the whole variable domain EPEVTQTPSHQVTQMGQEVILRCVPISNHLYFYWYRQILGQKVEFLVSFYNNEISEKSEIFDDQFSVERPDGSNFTLKIRSTKLEDSAMYFCASRRGRDSYEQYFGPGTRLTVT.

This chain links TRBV11-3 with TRBJ2-7; TRBD1 matches at 10 bases. The V and J ends lost 5 bases and 4 bases, in that order; junction bases with no gene match: 5. This CDR3 comprises 14 residues. CDR1 SGHNT and CDR2 YENEEA come from the germline V gene. The CDR3 coding sequence is TGTGCCAGCAGCCCCTGGGACAGGGGTTACGAGCAGTACTTC. Translation: CASSPWDRGYEQYF.

This clone was observed a few times. V is TRBV27 and J is TRBJ1-2, with 8 bases lining up with TRBD1. Germline V lookup: CDR1 MNHEY, CDR2 SMNVEV (reference sequence). This CDR3 has 14 amino acids. V lost 6 bases, J lost 4 bases, and 7 bases stayed unmatched. CDR3 coding DNA: TGTGCCAGCAGAGTCGACAGGGGTGGCTATGGCTACACCTTC. Residues: CASRVDRGGYGYTF.

Judged by abundance, this clone is medium-sized. This sequence joins TRBV2 and TRBJ1-5; TRBD1 aligns across 7 bases. This CDR3 has 14 amino acids. Germline V gene data show CDR1 as SNHLY and CDR2 as FYNNEI. The junction had 11 bases not matched to a gene; V was cut back by 6 bases and J by 9 bases. DNA for the CDR3: TGTGCCAGCAGCGCTACAGGGGAATTTAGGCCCCAGCATTTT. Translated, it gives CASSATGEFRPQHF.

This clone has a count of ten or more. Different DNA sequences within this sample yield the same CDR3. The chain combines TRBV6-1 with TRBJ1-2, with a possible D match to TRBD1 (5 bases). Germline V gene lookup returns CDR1 MNHNS and CDR2 SASEGT. This CDR3 has 15 amino acids. V was trimmed by 2 bases and J by 2 bases, leaving 12 bases between them. The CDR3 sequence: CASSEPDRINYGYTF. In DNA, the CDR3 is TGTGCCAGCAGTGAACCAGACAGAATAAACTATGGCTACACCTTC.

The V and J genes are TRBV5-1 and TRBJ1-4; 10 bases line up with TRBD1. The CDR3 is 18 amino acids. J gave up 3 bases and V 3 bases, and 11 bases lay outside the gene matches. CDR1 is SGHRS and CDR2 is YFSETQ in the germline V gene. Here the CDR3 reads CASSYYTRDRGSNEKLFF. CDR3 sequence (DNA): TGCGCCAGCAGCTACTATACCCGGGACAGGGGATCTAATGAAAAACTGTTTTTT.

The rearrangement uses TRBV20-1 and TRBJ2-7; TRBD2 matches 9 bases. This CDR3 contains 16 residues. CDR1 is DFQATT, CDR2 SNEGSKA, per germline (reference sequence). After removal of 3 bases from V and 2 bases from J, the junction contained 11 bases not matched to a gene. This CDR3 is CSARDIGREGTYEQYF. In DNA, the CDR3 is TGCAGTGCTAGGGACATTGGGCGGGAGGGAACCTACGAGCAGTACTTC.

This clone appeared many times. J is TRBJ2-1 and V is TRBV20-1; a possible D gene is TRBD2 (6 bases). The V gene lost 3 bases and the J gene lost 4 bases, with 16 bases spanning the gap. The germline CDR1 and CDR2 sequences are DFQATT and SNEGSKA (reference sequence). CDR3 length: 15 amino acids. The CDR3 DNA reads TGCAGTGCTAGTTCGGGGGACTCGGCTTACAATGAGCAGTTCTTC. It yields the protein CSASSGDSAYNEQFF.

The chain uses TRBV6-2 or TRBV6-3 and TRBJ1-1; TRBD1 might be the D (6 bases). Trimming stripped 5 bases from V and 6 bases from J, with 19 bases between. The CDR3 spans 15 residues. Germline CDR1 is MNHEY and CDR2 is SVGEGT. The CDR3 spells CASSATGLGIAEAFF. The CDR3 DNA is TGTGCCAGCAGTGCGACAGGCCTTGGGATCGCTGAAGCTTTCTTT.